The sequence of this TCR beta chain was determined in a study of cytomegalovirus exposure and HLA in healthy donors (dated by TCRdb to about 2017). Regarding the research as a whole: According to an earlier analysis of 587 of the donors, about 180 million T cells yielded some 120 million unique TCR beta sequences and approximately 300 Gb of sequence data. All discovery cohort repertoires had been generated on a single sequencing platform. An earlier analysis of 587 of the donors used high-throughput TCR beta sequencing to judge whether each TCR beta V gene segment behaved as functional or pseudogenic. Typing coverage differed by locus: A, B, C, DRB1 and DQB1 were typed in roughly 629-630 donors, DQA1 in approximately 520, DPA1 in approximately 600, and DPB1 in roughly 450. The study used immunosequencing to profile the T cell repertoires of some 600 subjects and linked those repertoires to cytomegalovirus serostatus. Of the approximately 400 genotyped donors, approximately 83% fell in the genetic ancestry cluster associated with self-reported Caucasian donors. An early release covering roughly 600 HLA-typed donors comprised approximately 290 gigabases of sequencing data and around 85 million unique TCR sequences. About five DR-DQ haplotypes were treated as single units for association and clustering because of strong linkage in the cohort. Donor age, sex, ethnicity and CMV serostatus were compiled alongside the repertoire data. HLA typing included class I and class II loci at four-digit resolution. In the later analysis, no new phenotypic data were used to find candidate immune exposures; instead, reliance was placed on TCR beta sequences and their occurrence across donors. In a later analysis, previously published TCR beta repertoires from hundreds of donors were re-analyzed and high-resolution HLA genotyping was added so that TCR occurrence patterns could be studied. High-throughput TCR immunosequencing, statistical association of individual TCRs with disease status, and machine learning were combined to predict cytomegalovirus infection status. A later genetic analysis used genome-wide SNP genotypes for about 65% of the roughly 700 donors, treating that subset as a discovery cohort. Among a few hundred genotyped donors of the cohort, an average of approximately 240,000 unique TCR beta nucleotide sequences were sequenced per donor, roughly 18% of them non-productive. A separate validation cohort of roughly 110 different subjects was used in addition to the roughly 640-subject first cohort. The study aimed to test whether signatures of past pathogen exposure could be identified by cataloging public T cell receptors. What the authors observed across the whole study: A few of the identified cytomegalovirus-associated TCR beta chains were confirmed in vitro to be specific for cytomegalovirus antigens. An association between a missense DCLRE1C variant and V-gene and J-gene trimming of TCR beta chains was found in a later genetic analysis and replicated in an independent cohort. Specific HLA alleles were associated with over 15,000 TCR beta sequences at a false discovery rate of 0.05 in a later analysis. Only TCR beta chains were sequenced in this cohort, and the absence of alpha or paired-chain data limited detectable features. In a later analysis, the rate of TCR association differed among HLA loci, with DRB1 alleles having the most associated TCRs and HLA-C alleles having the fewest. The 87-base-pair reads could not distinguish some IMGT-functional V segments, including TRBV6-2 and TRBV6-3, so those segments were excluded. In a later genetic analysis, fewer N-insertions in productive TCRs were reported among donors in an Asian-associated ancestry cluster than the roughly 700-donor mean. Assigning TCR associations to individual alleles was difficult when HLA alleles, especially DR and DQ, strongly co-occurred. The authors suggested that the approach could potentially be generalized to other disease states and immunological phenotypes. The only immune exposure information available for the cohort was CMV serostatus. In a later analysis, most CMV-associated TCR beta chains were found to appear HLA-restricted, with HLA associations seemingly driven largely by CMV exposure. The study listed 150 to 200 TCR beta chains as associated with cytomegalovirus. Around 16 rarely observed V segments, including chromosome 9 orphons, were excluded from the earlier analysis of 550 to 700 of the donors because counts were too low. Because HLA typing was missing for some donors at each locus, association tests included only the typed subset. In a later analysis, HLA-associated TCR beta chains were found to be more clonally expanded and to have lower generation probabilities than equally common non-associated chains. A cluster of highly shared sequence variants was judged likely to represent a technical artifact of the sequencing pipeline. In an earlier analysis of roughly 500 of the donors, most TCR beta V segments appeared in productive rearrangements about 90% or about 30% of the time, broadly matching IMGT annotations. While some public TCRs were present in many individuals, most TCR sequences turned up only very rarely across donors. Several of the top co-occurrence clusters appeared to be linked to parvovirus B19, influenza, CMV and Epstein-Barr virus, according to a later analysis. Correlated functional status among segregating V segments might be attributable to linkage disequilibrium, but an unknown experimental factor could not be ruled out. Roughly uniform sequencing depth across donors was assumed in presence/absence analyses, although this assumption may not hold. In both the original and validation cohorts, the classifier was reported to diagnose cytomegalovirus status with high specificity and sensitivity. A further reported finding was that TCR beta sequences accurately predicted the HLA-A and HLA-B alleles for most subjects in the first cohort.

The cohort consisted of 650 to 700 healthy bone marrow donors. All cohort members were sampled while nominally healthy, although unrecorded immune exposures were likely present. The donor tested CMV seropositive and was one of the 289 seropositive cohort members. A peripheral blood sample was collected from each donor, and TCR beta sequencing was performed on peripheral blood mononuclear cells. Genomic DNA was extracted from the blood cell samples with the Qiagen DNeasy Blood Extraction Kit. As for this clone: Its antigen is not yet known. No quality values exist for individual bases; no much larger clone is one base distant.

To prepare the library, the immunoSEQ multiplex PCR assay was applied. A mixture of 60 forward primers for TCR Vbeta segments and 13 reverse primers for TCR Jbeta segments was used in the multiplex PCR. The CDR3 region of rearranged TCR beta genes was amplified from genomic DNA by a multiplex PCR assay. The amplified TCR beta libraries were sequenced on the Illumina HiSeq System as 87-base-pair reads. The original methods were these. A later analysis counted tens of millions of unique TCR beta chains across the 690 or so repertoires, and roughly 10 million of these chains were shared by at least two donors. Raw reads were error-corrected and collapsed into unique sequences by a nearest-neighbor algorithm in which closely related sequences were merged to remove PCR and sequencing errors. Alignment of CDR3 sequences to IMGT reference sequences was used to assign V, D and J gene segments. For a sequence to be retained, a match of at least six nucleotides was required to both a V gene segment and a J gene segment. Rearrangements were classified as productive when the CDR3 lacked stop codons and remained in frame with V and J, and all other rearrangements were classified as non-productive. CDR3 was defined by IMGT convention, running from the second conserved V-encoded cysteine to the conserved J-encoded phenylalanine. The earlier analysis of about 560 of the donors excluded any sequence lacking an unambiguous match to a single V gene segment. In an earlier analysis of several hundred of the donors, V segments were called functional above 56.7% productive rearrangements and were called segregating when the between-donor standard deviation exceeded 5%. A statistical classification framework was developed to diagnose cytomegalovirus status using the catalog of TCR beta chain sequences. In a later analysis, TCR nucleotide sequences were compared against IMGT/GENE-DB human TR gene sequences so that V and J genes could be assigned. Using the TCRdist pipeline, a later analysis assigned CDR3 sequences along with most-parsimonious VDJ recombination scenarios. In a later analysis, every TCR beta chain was defined by the combination of its CDR3 amino acid sequence and its V-gene family, and reads without a unique V-gene family were dropped. In a later analysis, 450 to 600 highly shared, low-generation-probability nucleotide sequences were removed to address suspected cross-contamination and a sequencing artifact. In a later analysis, a clonal expansion index for each public chain was calculated from normalized within-repertoire ranks of inferred template counts. Generation probabilities in a later analysis came from a VDJ recombination model fitted to out-of-frame rearrangements, and those results were checked against IGoR. In a later analysis, hypergeometric tests were used to score TCR-TCR, TCR-HLA and TCR-CMV co-occurrence, with a repertoire-size bias correction applied to TCR pairs. False discovery rates were estimated in a later analysis by permuting HLA or CMV assignments 20 times. In a later analysis, co-occurring TCRs were grouped with DBSCAN, and TCRdist sequence similarity was added when clustering was performed within HLA-allele-positive subsets. Repertoires with fewer than 30,000 or more than 120,000 public chains, plus five repertoires with anomalous nucleotide sharing, were excluded from co-occurrence clustering. TCRdb took over this immuneACCESS table, retaining in-frame rearrangements with V and J assigned. Such tables are incomplete; in checked studies, under half of the missing clones stem from an unresolved V gene, and the remainder is unexplained. V and J calls and clone size are those listed in that table; D and trimming were worked out from the DNA. Here the sample has about 160,000 clones; over 75% occur a single time. The ten largest account for around 0.97% of the sample.

Sequences SGHVS (CDR1) and FQNEAQ (CDR2) are obtained from the germline V gene. The CDR3 runs 15 amino acids, cysteine and phenylalanine included. Kept here is only the CDR3 DNA, which spans 45 bases and is read in frame from base 1. Germline trimming amounts to 5 bases on V and 2 bases on J, with 5 as the count of junction bases outside the gene matches. The sample comprised PBMCs. This receptor was identified in a woman in her 50s in good health and CMV-seropositive. This receptor chain uses TRBV7-8 and TRBJ2-2; 7 of the junction bases match TRBD2. The CDR3 reads as follows: CASSVRGVNTGELFF. The bases are TGTGCCAGCAGCGTCCGGGGGGTTAACACCGGGGAGCTGTTTTTT. This CDR3, with the reference TRBV7-8 and TRBJ2-2 proteins standing in past its ends, gives the full variable domain GAGVSQSPRYKVAKRGQDVALRCDPISGHVSLFWYQQALGQGPEFLTYFQNEAQLDKSGLPSDRFFAERPEGSVSTLKIQRTQQEDSAVYLCASSVRGVNTGELFFGEGSRLTVL.